The 26 T cell receptor beta chains below come from one sample, sequenced in a study of shared clonotypes between healthy human individuals. Measured with immunoSEQ multiplex PCR; TCRdb has only the in-frame clones, and not every one. The sample consists of 330,000 or so clones, under 80% of them appearing once. Sequenced material: memory CD4+ T cells sorted from blood. Specified subset: CD45RA-negative fraction. All receptors derive from a man aged 25 to 40 in good health.

This clone was detected a few times. CDR3 nucleotides: TGTGCCAGCAGGTGGGCAGGGAGGGACACTGAAGCTTTCTTT. This sequence encodes CASRWAGRDTEAFF. The V gene is TRBV2, the J gene TRBJ1-1; D possibly corresponds to TRBD1 (5 bases). Germline values: CDR1 SNHLY, CDR2 FYNNEI. The CDR3 runs to 14 residues. Trimming cost V 6 bases and J 3 bases, with 14 bases left between them.

This clone was picked up a small number of times. The chain combines TRBV18 with TRBJ1-5; D is unclear. The germline gives CDR1 KGHSH, CDR2 LQKENI. CDR3 length equals 17 residues. The V gene lost 5 bases and the J gene lost 2 bases, with 19 bases spanning the gap. The CDR3 DNA sequence: TGTGCCAGCTCAAAGGGTTACTCGGGCCAGGGCAATCAGCCCCAGCATTTT. Translation: CASSKGYSGQGNQPQHF. Looking up the rest from reference TRBV18 and TRBJ1-5 gives the full variable domain: NAGVMQNPRHLVRRRGQEARLRCSPMKGHSHVYWYRQLPEEGLKFMVYLQKENIIDESGMPKERFSAEFPKEGPSILRIQQVVRGDSAAYFCASSKGYSGQGNQPQHFGDGTRLSIL.

A few counts support this clone. CDR3 bases: TGTGCCAGCAGCGTTTGCCTAGCCAAAAACATTCAGTACTTC. Amino acid sequence: CASSVCLAKNIQYF. The gene calls are TRBV9 and TRBJ2-4; no reliable D call. Germline CDR1 reads SGDLS; CDR2 reads YYNGEE. The V gene lost 2 bases and the J gene lost 0 bases, with 6 bases spanning the gap. This CDR3 region has 14 residues.

This chain uses TRBV27 with TRBJ2-2; 7 bases fit TRBD2. The CDR3 length is 15 residues. Germline values: CDR1 MNHEY, CDR2 SMNVEV (reference sequence). V lost 2 bases, J lost 3 bases, and 3 bases stayed unmatched. The CDR3 spells CASSLDGRYTGELFF. The CDR3 bases are TGTGCCAGCAGTTTAGACGGGAGGTACACCGGGGAGCTGTTTTTT.

The rearrangement uses TRBV5-1 and TRBJ2-3; D gene unclear. Trimming shortened V by 2 bases and J by 2 bases, and 12 bases separated the two germline ends. Germline assignment: CDR1 SGHRS and CDR2 YFSETQ. The CDR3 runs to 15 residues. The CDR3 coding sequence is TGCGCCAGCAGCTTATTGGAAAGGTCCACAGATACGCAGTATTTT. It specifies CASSLLERSTDTQYF.

The rearrangement joins TRBV10-1 to TRBJ1-5; TRBD1 is a possible D gene (6 bases). V was cut by 8 bases and J by 3 bases, with 20 bases left in between. CDR1 is WNHNN, CDR2 SYGVQD, per germline (reference sequence). This CDR3 has 16 amino acids. CDR3 protein: CASPGEEADPNQPQHF. The CDR3 nucleotides read TGCGCCAGCCCAGGGGAGGAGGCAGATCCCAATCAGCCCCAGCATTTT.

The J gene is TRBJ2-4, the V gene TRBV7-8; a possible D gene is TRBD2 (5 bases). Germline assignment: CDR1 SGHVS and CDR2 FQNEAQ. The CDR3 is 15 amino acids. The V end lost 6 bases, the J end lost 3 bases, and 15 bases lay between the germline ends. In DNA form, the CDR3 reads TGTGCCAGCAGGCTAAACCGGGATCTCAAAAACATTCAGTACTTC. Protein: CASRLNRDLKNIQYF. The complete variable domain, with remaining parts taken from reference TRBV7-8 and TRBJ2-4, reads GAGVSQSPRYKVAKRGQDVALRCDPISGHVSLFWYQQALGQGPEFLTYFQNEAQLDKSGLPSDRFFAERPEGSVSTLKIQRTQQEDSAVYLCASRLNRDLKNIQYFGAGTRLSVL.

The chain couples TRBV11-2 to TRBJ2-3, with D possibly TRBD1 on 5 matching bases. Trimming cost V 5 bases and J 3 bases, with 21 bases left between them. Germline values: CDR1 SGHAT, CDR2 FQNNGV. This CDR3 spans 17 amino acids. This CDR3 reads CASSREGARPSTDTQYF. As DNA, the CDR3 is TGTGCCAGCAGCCGCGAAGGGGCTAGACCCTCAACAGATACGCAGTATTTT.

The chain recombines TRBV5-1 with TRBJ2-1; 7 bases match TRBD2. V lost 5 bases, J lost 4 bases, and 9 bases stayed unmatched. The CDR3 extends over 15 amino acids. The germline V gene has CDR1 SGHRS and CDR2 YFSETQ. CDR3 amino acids: CASRGAGAGYNEQFF. In DNA, the CDR3 is TGCGCCAGCAGAGGGGCGGGAGCGGGTTACAATGAGCAGTTCTTC.

The chain employs TRBV15 and TRBJ2-2, with 8 nucleotides matching TRBD2. The germline V gene has CDR1 LNHNV and CDR2 YYDKDF (reference sequence). The V segment lost 4 bases and the J segment 7 bases; nucleotides outside the gene matches: 11. The CDR3 runs 16 residues. CDR3 sequence: CATSKPGLDTIGELFF. Here the CDR3 DNA reads TGTGCCACCAGCAAACCGGGACTAGATACGATCGGGGAGCTGTTTTTT.

This sequence joins TRBV5-4 and TRBJ1-4, with a possible D match to TRBD1 (6 bases). Trimming shortened V by 1 base and J by 7 bases, and 11 bases separated the two germline ends. The CDR3 consists of 14 residues. Germline V gene data show CDR1 as SGHNT and CDR2 as YYREEE (reference sequence). The CDR3 protein is CASSLNREGEKLFF. The CDR3 DNA follows: TGTGCCAGCAGCTTGAACAGGGAAGGTGAAAAACTGTTTTTT.

The rearrangement links TRBV7-2 to TRBJ1-4; D uncertain. The CDR3 length is 13 residues. Germline V gene data show CDR1 as SGHTA and CDR2 as FQGNSA. The ends were cut back, 5 bases at V and 3 bases at J, with 7 bases in the middle. CDR3 nucleotide sequence: TGTGCCAGCAGCCCCGGGGCTAATGAAAAACTGTTTTTT. It yields the protein CASSPGANEKLFF.

The CDR3 loop is CASTRSGDYGYTF. The CDR3 DNA follows: TGTGCCAGCACCCGTTCGGGAGACTATGGCTACACCTTC. The V call is TRBV4-2, the J call TRBJ1-2; D not certain. The CDR3 totals 13 residues. The V end lost 7 bases, the J end lost 3 bases, and 12 bases lay between the germline ends. The germline V gene has CDR1 LGHNA and CDR2 YNFKEQ.

The chain recombines TRBV2 with TRBJ2-4; 10 nucleotides line up with TRBD1. The CDR3 totals 14 residues. V was clipped by 6 bases and J by 9 bases; unmatched bases: 8. Looked up from germline, CDR1 is SNHLY and CDR2 is FYNNEI. The CDR3, as DNA: TGTGCCAGCAGGGGGGGGACAGGGGATGTCATTCAGTACTTC. Its protein product is CASRGGTGDVIQYF.

This rearrangement joins TRBV30 to TRBJ1-3; D gene ambiguous. The CDR3 has 14 residues. V lost 5 bases, J lost 0 bases, and 11 bases lay in between. Per the germline V gene, CDR1 is GTSNPN and CDR2 is SVGIG (reference sequence). CDR3 DNA sequence: TGTGCCTGGGTCCAAAAGAGCTCTGGAAACACCATATATTTT. It codes for CAWVQKSSGNTIYF.

The chain employs TRBV6-5 and TRBJ2-2; possibly TRBD1 for D (6 bases). Looked up from germline, CDR1 is MNHEY and CDR2 is SVGAGI. V lost 6 bases, J lost 4 bases, and 9 bases lay in between. The CDR3 has 13 amino acids. The CDR3 region is CASRLRGTGELFF. CDR3 bases: TGTGCCAGCAGACTCAGGGGCACCGGGGAGCTGTTTTTT.

The V gene is TRBV5-1, the J gene TRBJ1-1; D might be TRBD1 (6 bases). This CDR3 comprises 13 residues. Trimming removed 1 base at V and 8 bases at J, with 12 bases between. The germline CDR1 and CDR2 sequences are SGHRS and YFSETQ. CDR3: CASSLTGSVEAFF. The CDR3 DNA sequence: TGCGCCAGCAGCTTGACAGGGAGCGTGGAAGCTTTCTTT.

This clone has just a few counts. The chain is built from TRBV5-4 and TRBJ1-1, with D unresolved. CDR1 and CDR2 (germline): SGHNT, YYREEE (reference sequence). V lost 5 bases to trimming and J lost 1 base, with 12 bases between them. CDR3 size: 14 residues. CDR3 region: CASRAHDGNTEAFF. Written as DNA, the CDR3 is TGTGCCAGCAGAGCCCATGATGGGAACACTGAAGCTTTCTTT.

The sample holds many counts of this clone. V gene TRBV28 combines with J gene TRBJ1-2; D not certain. The CDR3 totals 12 residues. Trimming removed 10 bases from V and 4 bases from J, with 13 bases in between. Germline V lookup: CDR1 MDHEN, CDR2 SYDVKM. The DNA of the CDR3 is TGTGCCACCCAGACATTTCCCTATGGCTACACCTTC. This codes for CATQTFPYGYTF.

The chain is built from TRBV7-9 and TRBJ2-1; 7 bases align to TRBD2. V was pared by 5 bases and J by 2 bases, with 9 bases of the junction left unmatched. The germline gives CDR1 SEHNR, CDR2 FQNEAQ (reference sequence). The CDR3 contains 16 residues. The CDR3 region has the DNA TGTGCCAGCAGCCCGCGGGGGAGGGACGCCTACAATGAGCAGTTCTTC. Translation gives CASSPRGRDAYNEQFF.

The chain joins TRBV2 to TRBJ2-3, with 9 bases aligning to TRBD2. The V gene's germline CDR1 is SNHLY and CDR2 FYNNEI. This CDR3 spans 16 amino acids. Unmatched junction bases numbered 10, after V lost 7 bases and J lost 2 bases. Here the CDR3 reads CASIRGLAGITDTQYF. Written as DNA, the CDR3 is TGTGCCAGCATTAGGGGGCTAGCGGGAATCACAGATACGCAGTATTTT.

The chain recombines TRBV18 with TRBJ1-1; a possible D gene is TRBD1 (6 bases). This CDR3 spans 18 amino acids. Germline CDR1 reads KGHSH; CDR2 reads LQKENI. V was trimmed by 3 bases and J by 0 bases, leaving 20 bases between them. CDR3 in amino acids: CASSPVGGGGHMNTEAFF. The CDR3 nucleotides read TGTGCCAGCTCACCGGTTGGGGGAGGGGGACACATGAACACTGAAGCTTTCTTT.

CDR3 nucleotides: TGTGCCAGCAGTTCTACAGGGAGAAATCAGCCCCAGCATTTT. As protein: CASSSTGRNQPQHF. This chain uses TRBV27 with TRBJ1-5; D is possibly TRBD1 (6 bases). The CDR3 is 14 residues long. CDR1 and CDR2 from the germline V gene are MNHEY and SMNVEV (reference sequence). Trimming stripped 4 bases from V and 4 bases from J, with 11 bases between.

This clone was recorded a few times. The V call is TRBV30, the J call TRBJ2-2, with 14 bases lining up with TRBD2. The CDR3 length is 14 residues. J was trimmed by 5 bases and V by 8 bases; bases with no gene match: 4. Per germline, CDR1 GTSNPN and CDR2 SVGIG (reference sequence). The CDR3 DNA sequence: TGTGCCCAGAGACTAGCGGGAGGGACCGGGGAGCTGTTTTTT. Protein: CAQRLAGGTGELFF. Combining the CDR3 with reference TRBV30 and TRBJ2-2 gives the whole variable domain SQTIHQWPATLVQPVGSPLSLECTVEGTSNPNLYWYRQAAGRGLQLLFYSVGIGQISSEVPQNLSASRPQDRQFILSSKKLLLSDSGFYLCAQRLAGGTGELFFGEGSRLTVL.

In its sample, this clone was seen a few times. Here the CDR3 reads CASSGQGYTEAFF. CDR3 nucleotide sequence: TGTGCCAGCAGCGGACAGGGGTACACTGAAGCTTTCTTT. The V call is TRBV6-1, the J call TRBJ1-1; 9 bases agree with TRBD1. This CDR3 is built from 13 residues. The germline gives CDR1 MNHNS, CDR2 SASEGT. Germline trimming cut 6 bases from V and 3 bases from J; bases unmatched to any gene: 2.

This clone turned up a few times. The chain combines TRBV5-1 with TRBJ2-1; D possibly corresponds to TRBD2 (5 bases). Trimming cost V 4 bases and J 1 base, with 21 bases left between them. Germline V lookup: CDR1 SGHRS, CDR2 YFSETQ. The CDR3 is 18 amino acids. DNA for the CDR3: TGCGCCAGCAGCCCACAGCCACTTGAGGGCTTTTCCTACAATGAGCAGTTCTTC. This sequence encodes CASSPQPLEGFSYNEQFF.